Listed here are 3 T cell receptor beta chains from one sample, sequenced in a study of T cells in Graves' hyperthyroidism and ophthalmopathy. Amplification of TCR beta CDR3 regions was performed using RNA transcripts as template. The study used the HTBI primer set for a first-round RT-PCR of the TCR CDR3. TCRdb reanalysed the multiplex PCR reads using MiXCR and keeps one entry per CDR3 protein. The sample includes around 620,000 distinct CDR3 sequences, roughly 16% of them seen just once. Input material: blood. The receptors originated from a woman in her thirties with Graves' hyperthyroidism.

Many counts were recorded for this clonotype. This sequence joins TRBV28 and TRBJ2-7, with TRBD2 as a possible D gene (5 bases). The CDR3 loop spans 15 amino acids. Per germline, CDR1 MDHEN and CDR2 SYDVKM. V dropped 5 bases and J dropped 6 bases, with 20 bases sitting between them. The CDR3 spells CASSPFRGAVGEQYF. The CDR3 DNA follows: TGTGCCAGCAGTCCGTTCCGGGGAGCCGTGGGCGAGCAGTACTTC.

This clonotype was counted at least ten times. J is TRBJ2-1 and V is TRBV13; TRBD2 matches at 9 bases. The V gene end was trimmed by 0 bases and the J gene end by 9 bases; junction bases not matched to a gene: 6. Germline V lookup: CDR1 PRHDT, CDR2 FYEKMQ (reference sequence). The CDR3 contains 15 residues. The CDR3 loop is CASSLGASGIGEQFF. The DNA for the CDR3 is TGTGCCAGCAGCTTAGGGGCTAGCGGGATTGGTGAGCAGTTCTTC.

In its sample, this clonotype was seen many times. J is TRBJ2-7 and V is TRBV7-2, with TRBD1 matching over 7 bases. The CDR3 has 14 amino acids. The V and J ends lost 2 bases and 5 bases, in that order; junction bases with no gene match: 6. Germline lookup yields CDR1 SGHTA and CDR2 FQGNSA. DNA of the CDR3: TGTGCCAGCAGCTTAATACAGGGGTCCCACGAGCAGTACTTC. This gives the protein CASSLIQGSHEQYF.